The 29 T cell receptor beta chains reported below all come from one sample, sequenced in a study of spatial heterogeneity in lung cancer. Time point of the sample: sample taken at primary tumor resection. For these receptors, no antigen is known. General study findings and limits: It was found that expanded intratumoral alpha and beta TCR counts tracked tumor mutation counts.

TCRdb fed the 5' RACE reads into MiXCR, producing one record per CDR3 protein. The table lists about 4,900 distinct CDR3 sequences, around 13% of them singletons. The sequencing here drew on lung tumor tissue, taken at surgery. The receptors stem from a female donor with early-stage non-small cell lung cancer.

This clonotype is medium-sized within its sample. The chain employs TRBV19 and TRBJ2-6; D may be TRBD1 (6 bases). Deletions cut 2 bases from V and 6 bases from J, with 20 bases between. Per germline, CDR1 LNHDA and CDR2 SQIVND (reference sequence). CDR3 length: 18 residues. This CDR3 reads CASSIWGPVPVSANVLTF. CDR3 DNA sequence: TGTGCCAGTAGTATATGGGGGCCGGTCCCAGTATCGGCCAACGTCCTGACTTTC.

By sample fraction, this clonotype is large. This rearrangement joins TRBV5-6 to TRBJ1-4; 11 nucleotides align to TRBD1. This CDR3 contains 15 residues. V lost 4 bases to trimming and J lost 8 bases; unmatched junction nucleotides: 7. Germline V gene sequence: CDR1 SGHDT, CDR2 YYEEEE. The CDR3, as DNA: TGTGCCAGCAGCGGAATGGACAGGGGGCAAGAAAAACTGTTTTTT. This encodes CASSGMDRGQEKLFF. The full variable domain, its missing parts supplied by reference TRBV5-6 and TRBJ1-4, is DAGVTQSPTHLIKTRGQQVTLRCSPKSGHDTVSWYQQALGQGPQFIFQYYEEEERQRGNFPDRFSGHQFPNYSSELNVNALLLGDSALYLCASSGMDRGQEKLFFGSGTQLSVL.

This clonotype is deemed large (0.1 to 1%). CDR3 nucleotide sequence: TGTGCCAGCAGCCAAGATGGGGGTATTCCTGAAGCTTTCTTT. This translates into CASSQDGGIPEAFF. The V call is TRBV3-1, the J call TRBJ1-1; tentatively, D is TRBD1 (5 bases). The CDR3 is made up of 14 amino acids. Germline CDR1 LGHDT, CDR2 YNNKEL (reference sequence). The V gene lost 0 bases and the J gene lost 6 bases, with 11 bases spanning the gap.

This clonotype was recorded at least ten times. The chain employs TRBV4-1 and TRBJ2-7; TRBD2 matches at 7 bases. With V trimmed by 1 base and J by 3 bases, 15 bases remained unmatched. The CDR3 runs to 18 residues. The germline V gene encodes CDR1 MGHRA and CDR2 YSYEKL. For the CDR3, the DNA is TGCGCCAGCAGCCAAGGAATTCGGGAGGCCTCTCGATACTACGAGCAGTACTTC. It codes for CASSQGIREASRYYEQYF.

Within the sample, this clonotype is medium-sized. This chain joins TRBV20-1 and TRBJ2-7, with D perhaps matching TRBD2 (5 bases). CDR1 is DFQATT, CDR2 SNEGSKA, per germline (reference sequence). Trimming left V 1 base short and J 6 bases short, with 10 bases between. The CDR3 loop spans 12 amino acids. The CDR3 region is CSARGGFPEQYF. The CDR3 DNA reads TGCAGTGCTAGAGGAGGGTTCCCCGAGCAGTACTTC.

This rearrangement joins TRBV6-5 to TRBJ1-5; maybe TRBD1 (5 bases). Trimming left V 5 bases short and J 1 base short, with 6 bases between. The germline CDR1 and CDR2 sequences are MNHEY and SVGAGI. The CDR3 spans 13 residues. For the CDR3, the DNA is TGTGCCAGCAGTCGACAGAGCAATCAGCCCCAGCATTTT. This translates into CASSRQSNQPQHF.

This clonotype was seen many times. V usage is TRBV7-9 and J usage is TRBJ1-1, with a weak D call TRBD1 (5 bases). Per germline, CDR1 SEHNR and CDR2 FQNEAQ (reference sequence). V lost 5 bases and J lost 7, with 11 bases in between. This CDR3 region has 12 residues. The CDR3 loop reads CASSMGPIEAFF. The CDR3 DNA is TGTGCCAGCAGCATGGGACCGATTGAAGCTTTCTTT.

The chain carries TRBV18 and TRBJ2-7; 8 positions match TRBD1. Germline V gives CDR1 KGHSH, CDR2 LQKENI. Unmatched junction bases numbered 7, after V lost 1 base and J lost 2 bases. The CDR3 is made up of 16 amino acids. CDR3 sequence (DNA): TGTGCCAGCTCACCACAGGGGACAGGCGGAGCCTACGAGCAGTACTTC. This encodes CASSPQGTGGAYEQYF.

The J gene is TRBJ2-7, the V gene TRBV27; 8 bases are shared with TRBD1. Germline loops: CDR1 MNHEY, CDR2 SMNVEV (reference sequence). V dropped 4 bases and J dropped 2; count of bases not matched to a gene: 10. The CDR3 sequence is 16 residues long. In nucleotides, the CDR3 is TGTGCCAGCAGTTACTGGACAGGGTACGGAACCTACGAGCAGTACTTC. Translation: CASSYWTGYGTYEQYF.

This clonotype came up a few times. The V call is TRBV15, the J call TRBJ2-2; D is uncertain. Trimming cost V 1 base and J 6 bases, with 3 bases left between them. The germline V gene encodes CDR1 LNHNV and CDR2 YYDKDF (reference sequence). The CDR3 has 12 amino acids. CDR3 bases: TGTGCCACCAGCAGAGCGGCCGGGGAGCTGTTTTTT. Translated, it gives CATSRAAGELFF.

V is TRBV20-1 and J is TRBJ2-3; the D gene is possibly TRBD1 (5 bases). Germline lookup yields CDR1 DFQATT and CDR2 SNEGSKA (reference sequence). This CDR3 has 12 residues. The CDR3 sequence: CSVRGYGDTQYF. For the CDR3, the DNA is TGCAGCGTTAGGGGCTACGGGGATACGCAGTATTTT.

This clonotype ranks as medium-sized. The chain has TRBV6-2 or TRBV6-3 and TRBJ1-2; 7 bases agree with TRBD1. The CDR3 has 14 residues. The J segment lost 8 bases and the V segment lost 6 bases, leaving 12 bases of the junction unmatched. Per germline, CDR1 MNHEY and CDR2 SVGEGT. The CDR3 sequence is CASSLQAWTGGYTF. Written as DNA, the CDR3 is TGTGCCAGCAGCCTACAAGCGTGGACAGGCGGCTACACCTTC.

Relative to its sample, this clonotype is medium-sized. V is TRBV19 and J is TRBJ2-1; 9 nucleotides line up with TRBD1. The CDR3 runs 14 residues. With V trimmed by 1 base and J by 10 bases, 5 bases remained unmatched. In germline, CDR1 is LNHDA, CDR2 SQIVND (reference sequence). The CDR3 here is CASSIAQGAQEQFF. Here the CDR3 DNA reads TGTGCCAGTAGTATAGCACAGGGGGCGCAGGAGCAGTTCTTC.

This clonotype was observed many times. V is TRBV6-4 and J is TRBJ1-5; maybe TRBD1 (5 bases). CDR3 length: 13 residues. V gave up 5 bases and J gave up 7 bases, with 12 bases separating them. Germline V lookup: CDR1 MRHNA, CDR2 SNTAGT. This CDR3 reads CASSSGRDQPQHF. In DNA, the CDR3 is TGTGCCAGCAGTTCAGGGAGGGACCAGCCCCAGCATTTT.

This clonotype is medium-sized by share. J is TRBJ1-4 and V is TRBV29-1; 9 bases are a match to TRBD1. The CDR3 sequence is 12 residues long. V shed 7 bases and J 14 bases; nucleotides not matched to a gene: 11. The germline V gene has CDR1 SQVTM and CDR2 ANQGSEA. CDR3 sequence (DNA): TGCAGCGGAGGGGAGACAGGGGGAAGGCTGTTTTTT. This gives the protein CSGGETGGRLFF.

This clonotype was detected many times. CDR3 DNA: TGTGCCAGCAGCTCCGGAGAGACAGGGAATCAGCCCCAGCATTTT. It codes for CASSSGETGNQPQHF. V gene TRBV7-2 combines with J gene TRBJ1-5, with 7 bases fitting TRBD1. The germline gives CDR1 SGHTA, CDR2 FQGNSA. The CDR3 runs to 15 residues. The V and J ends lost 4 bases and 4 bases, in that order; junction bases with no gene match: 7.

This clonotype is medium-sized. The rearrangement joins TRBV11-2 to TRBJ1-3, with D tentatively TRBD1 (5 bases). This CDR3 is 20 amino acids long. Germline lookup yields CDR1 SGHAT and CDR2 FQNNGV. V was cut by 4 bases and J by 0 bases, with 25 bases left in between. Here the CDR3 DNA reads TGTGCCAGCAGCTCTAACCCACTCGGGGGGTCCTCCTCCTCTGGAAACACCATATATTTT. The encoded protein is CASSSNPLGGSSSSGNTIYF.

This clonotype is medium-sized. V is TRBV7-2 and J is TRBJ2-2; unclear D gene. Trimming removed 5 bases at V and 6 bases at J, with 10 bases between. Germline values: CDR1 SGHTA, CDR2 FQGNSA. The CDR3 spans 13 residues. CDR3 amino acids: CASSQIRAGELFF. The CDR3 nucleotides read TGTGCCAGCAGCCAAATAAGGGCCGGGGAGCTGTTTTTT.

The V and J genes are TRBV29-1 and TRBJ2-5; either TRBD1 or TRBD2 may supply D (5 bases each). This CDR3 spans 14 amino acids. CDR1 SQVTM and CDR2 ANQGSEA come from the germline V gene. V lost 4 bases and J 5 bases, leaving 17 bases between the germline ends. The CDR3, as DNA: TGCAGCGTTGGAGACATATGGGGACCGGAGACCCAGTACTTC. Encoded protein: CSVGDIWGPETQYF.

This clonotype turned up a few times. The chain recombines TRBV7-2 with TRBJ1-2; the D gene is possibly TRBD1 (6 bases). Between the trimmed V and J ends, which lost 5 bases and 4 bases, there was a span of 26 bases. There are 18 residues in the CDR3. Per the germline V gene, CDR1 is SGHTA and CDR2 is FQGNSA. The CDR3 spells CASSPQARDTGSGYGYTF. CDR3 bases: TGTGCCAGCAGCCCACAGGCCCGGGACACCGGGAGTGGCTATGGCTACACCTTC.

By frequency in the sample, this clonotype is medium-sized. The chain's CDR3 is CAIRLAATDTQYF. The CDR3 DNA follows: TGTGCCATCAGATTAGCGGCCACAGATACGCAGTATTTT. The gene calls are TRBV10-3 and TRBJ2-3; TRBD2 is a possible D gene (6 bases). Germline CDR1 is ENHRY and CDR2 is SYGVKD. This CDR3 has 13 amino acids. Trimming took off 6 bases at V and 2 bases at J, with 9 bases between the two ends.

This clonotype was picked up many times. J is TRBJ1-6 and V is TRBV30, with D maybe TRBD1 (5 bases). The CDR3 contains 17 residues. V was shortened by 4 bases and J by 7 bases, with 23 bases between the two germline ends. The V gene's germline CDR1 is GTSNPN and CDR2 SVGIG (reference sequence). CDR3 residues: CAWISSHWGQFNSPLHF. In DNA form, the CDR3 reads TGTGCCTGGATATCGTCCCATTGGGGCCAATTCAATTCACCCCTCCACTTT.

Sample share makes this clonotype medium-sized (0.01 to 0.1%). The CDR3 loop reads CASSLDPGGPRVQYF. The DNA of the CDR3 is TGTGCCAGCAGCTTAGATCCAGGGGGCCCGCGGGTGCAGTACTTC. The V and J genes are TRBV11-2 and TRBJ2-7; 8 bases line up with TRBD1. CDR3 size: 15 residues. The germline V gene has CDR1 SGHAT and CDR2 FQNNGV. V trimming: 0 bases; J trimming: 9 bases; junction bases outside the gene matches: 10.

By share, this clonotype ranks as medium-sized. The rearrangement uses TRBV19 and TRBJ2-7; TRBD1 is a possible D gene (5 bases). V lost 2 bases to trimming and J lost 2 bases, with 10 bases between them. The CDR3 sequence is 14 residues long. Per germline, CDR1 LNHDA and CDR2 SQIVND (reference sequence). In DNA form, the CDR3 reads TGTGCCAGTAGTATAATTAAGGGGCCCTACGAGCAGTACTTC. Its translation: CASSIIKGPYEQYF.

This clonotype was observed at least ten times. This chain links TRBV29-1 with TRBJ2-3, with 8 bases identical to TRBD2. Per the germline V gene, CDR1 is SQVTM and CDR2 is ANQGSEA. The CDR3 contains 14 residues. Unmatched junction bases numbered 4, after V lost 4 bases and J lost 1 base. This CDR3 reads CSVVPGGRTDTQYF. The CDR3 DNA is TGCAGCGTTGTTCCGGGGGGGCGCACAGATACGCAGTATTTT.

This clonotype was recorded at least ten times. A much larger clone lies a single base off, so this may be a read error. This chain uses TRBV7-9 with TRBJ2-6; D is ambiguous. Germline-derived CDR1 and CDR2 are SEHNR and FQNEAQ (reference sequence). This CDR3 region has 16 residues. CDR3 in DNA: TGTGCCAGCAGCCCCCTCGCAATCTCTGTGGCCAACGTCCTGACTTTC. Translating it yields CASSPLAISVANVLTF.

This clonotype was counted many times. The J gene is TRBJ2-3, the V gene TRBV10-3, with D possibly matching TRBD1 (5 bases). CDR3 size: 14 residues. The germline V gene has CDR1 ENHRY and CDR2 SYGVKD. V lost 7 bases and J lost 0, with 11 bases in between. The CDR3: CAIKGAFSTDTQYF. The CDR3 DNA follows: TGTGCCATCAAAGGGGCTTTTAGCACAGATACGCAGTATTTT.

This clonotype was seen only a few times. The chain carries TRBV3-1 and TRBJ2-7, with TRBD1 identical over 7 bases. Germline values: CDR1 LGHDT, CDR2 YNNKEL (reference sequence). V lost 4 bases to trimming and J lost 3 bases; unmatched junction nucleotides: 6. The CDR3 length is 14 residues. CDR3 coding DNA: TGTGCCAGCAGCCCGGGACAGCCCCTCTACGAGCAGTACTTC. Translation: CASSPGQPLYEQYF.

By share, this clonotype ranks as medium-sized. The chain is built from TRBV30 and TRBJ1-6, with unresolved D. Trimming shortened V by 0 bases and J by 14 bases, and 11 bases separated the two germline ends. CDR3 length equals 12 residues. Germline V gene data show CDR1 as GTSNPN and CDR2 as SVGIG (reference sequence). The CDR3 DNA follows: TGTGCCTGGAGTGTAAAGGGATTCACCCTCCACTTT. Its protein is CAWSVKGFTLHF.